Listed below are T cell receptor beta chains from one sample, sequenced in a study of vaccination effects on CD4 cells after COVID-19. Libraries were prepared by immunoSEQ multiplex PCR; TCRdb keeps only in-frame clonotypes and omits some of them. In the table there are tens of thousands of clones, roughly 70% of which are singletons. Their antigens remain unidentified. The sequencing here drew on CD4+ T cells from PBMCs cultured with SARS-CoV-2 spike peptides, taken before COVID-19 vaccination. The source of these receptors is a human donor who received a COVID-19 vaccine. Each CDR3 is given with its conserved first and last residue. A D gene is named only where the DNA matches it firmly. Size tells how often a clone was seen (once, few, many) or the class of an expanded clone, and some rows leave it out.

J gene | clone size | V gene | D gene | CDR3 DNA | CDR3 protein
TRBJ2-7 | few | TRBV5-4 | TRBD2 | TGTGCCATAGGACTAGCAGGCTCCTACGAGCAGTACTTC | CAIGLAGSYEQYF
TRBJ1-1 | few | TRBV3-1/TRBV3-2 | - | TGTGCCAGCAGCCAAGCTATGGGGAACACTGAAGCTTTCTTT | CASSQAMGNTEAFF
TRBJ1-1 | - | TRBV6-5 | - | TGTGCCAGCAACCGCAAGGGAGTTACTACTGAAGCTTTCTTT | CASNRKGVTTEAFF
TRBJ2-3 | - | TRBV7-2 | - | TGTGCCAGCAGCTTAGCCCTAGTGAGCACAGATACGCAGTATTTT | CASSLALVSTDTQYF
TRBJ2-3 | few | TRBV10-3 | - | TGTGCCATCAGTGGAGGGGGGGCCACAGATACGCAGTATTTT | CAISGGGATDTQYF
TRBJ1-2 | - | TRBV10-3 | - | TGTGCCATCAGTGAAGAAGGGGGGGTTGGCTACACCTTC | CAISEEGGVGYTF
TRBJ2-7 | - | TRBV5-1 | TRBD2 | TGCGCCAGCAGCTTGGAGTTTAGCGGGAGACCCTACGAGCAGTACTTC | CASSLEFSGRPYEQYF
TRBJ2-5 | - | TRBV7-9 | TRBD2 | TGTGCCAGCAGCTACGCTAGCGGGGGGGAGACCCAGTACTTC | CASSYASGGETQYF
TRBJ1-3 | few | TRBV6-1 | - | TGTGCCAGCAGTGAAAGTTCGGGAGGAAACACCATATATTTT | CASSESSGGNTIYF
TRBJ1-1 | - | TRBV10-2 | - | TGCGCCAGCGAGCGGGACAAAGTGAACACTGAAGCTTTCTTT | CASERDKVNTEAFF
TRBJ2-5 | - | TRBV2 | - | TGTGCCAGCAGTGGACGGGACCAAGAGACCCAGTACTTC | CASSGRDQETQYF
TRBJ2-1 | - | TRBV30 | - | TGTGCCTGGAGGATGAAAGCCGGGGCCCACAATGAGCAGTTCTTC | CAWRMKAGAHNEQFF
TRBJ2-5 | - | TRBV18 | - | TGTGCCAGCTCACCCCCAAGGGAGACCCAGTACTTC | CASSPPRETQYF
TRBJ1-2 | - | TRBV19 | TRBD1 | TGTGCCAGTAGTACCGACAGGGGGAGTAGCTACACCTTC | CASSTDRGSSYTF
TRBJ1-2 | few | TRBV5-1 | TRBD1 | TGCGCCAGCAGCTTGGGGACAGGGGTGTATGGCTACACCTTC | CASSLGTGVYGYTF
TRBJ1-1 | - | TRBV5-1 | TRBD1 | TGCGCCAGCAGTTCCAGGGGGTCATACACTGAAGCTTTCTTT | CASSSRGSYTEAFF
TRBJ2-3 | few | TRBV18 | TRBD1 | TGTGCCAGCTCACCAGGGCAGGGGGACACAGATACGCAGTATTTT | CASSPGQGDTDTQYF
TRBJ2-7 | few | TRBV19 | TRBD2 | TGTGCCAGTAGTATTGGGACTAGCGGGTTCTACGAGCAGTACTTC | CASSIGTSGFYEQYF
TRBJ1-1 | - | TRBV20-1 | - | TGCAGTGCTAGTGTCCCAGGGAGAATGAACACTGAAGCTTTCTTT | CSASVPGRMNTEAFF
TRBJ1-1 | - | TRBV19 | - | TGTGCCGTAGATTCGGGGGGCGCTGAAGCTTTCTTT | CAVDSGGAEAFF
TRBJ2-4 | once | TRBV12-3/TRBV12-4 | - | TGTGCCAGCAGTTTAGGGTCTGGGAACATTCAGTACTTC | CASSLGSGNIQYF
TRBJ1-2 | - | TRBV13 | - | TGTGCCAGCAGCTTACGGGGGTTCACCCCATACAAACTTGAGGGCTACACCTTC | CASSLRGFTPYKLEGYTF
TRBJ1-3 | - | TRBV6-5 | TRBD1 | TGTGCCAGCAGAGCCGACAGGGTGGCTGGAAACACCATATATTTT | CASRADRVAGNTIYF
TRBJ2-2 | - | TRBV5-1 | - | TGCGCCAGCAGCTTGGATACCCCAAACACCGGGGAGCTGTTTTTT | CASSLDTPNTGELFF
TRBJ2-7 | - | TRBV27 | - | TGTGCCAGCAGTTTAAACTTGGGACACTTCTACGAGCAGTACTTC | CASSLNLGHFYEQYF
TRBJ2-3 | - | TRBV4-2 | TRBD2 | TGTGCCAGCAGCCAAGGAGCGGGAGGTGATACGCAGTATTTT | CASSQGAGGDTQYF
TRBJ2-7 | - | TRBV4-2 | - | TGTGCCAGCAGCCAAGATATACACAAGCCCTACGAGCAGTACTTC | CASSQDIHKPYEQYF
TRBJ2-1 | few | TRBV3-1/TRBV3-2 | - | TGTGCCAGCAGCCAACCGGGACTTCTAAACTACAATGAGCAGTTCTTC | CASSQPGLLNYNEQFF
TRBJ2-7 | - | TRBV3-1/TRBV3-2 | TRBD1 | TGTGCCAGCAGTACTACAGGGGGTCTCTCCTACGAGCAGTACTTC | CASSTTGGLSYEQYF
TRBJ1-1 | - | TRBV10-3 | TRBD1 | TGTGCCATCAGTCCGGGACAGCAGAACACTGAAGCTTTCTTT | CAISPGQQNTEAFF
TRBJ1-1 | few | TRBV12-3/TRBV12-4 | TRBD1 | TGTGCCAGTAAGGGACAGATGAACACTGAAGCTTTCTTT | CASKGQMNTEAFF
TRBJ2-5 | - | TRBV18 | TRBD2 | TGTGCCAGCTCAGCTCTAGCGGGAGCTTATGAGACCCAGTACTTC | CASSALAGAYETQYF
TRBJ2-5 | - | TRBV5-4 | TRBD1 | TGTGCCAGCAGCCAGGCCGGGACAGGGGTAGAGACCCAGTACTTC | CASSQAGTGVETQYF
TRBJ1-4 | - | TRBV24-1 | - | TGTGCCACCAGTGTCAGACGGGGGGGCATGGTTGAAAAACTGTTTTTT | CATSVRRGGMVEKLFF
TRBJ1-5 | - | TRBV13 | TRBD1 | TGTGCCAGCAGCCTCGGAACAGGGGGTCAGCCCCAGCATTTT | CASSLGTGGQPQHF
TRBJ2-1 | - | TRBV6-1 | TRBD2 | TGTGCCAGCAGTGAGAATAGCGGGAGGTACAATGAGCAGTTCTTC | CASSENSGRYNEQFF
TRBJ2-5 | - | TRBV11-2 | - | TGTGCCAGCAGCTTAGCGTCAGGTGGGCAAGAGACCCAGTACTTC | CASSLASGGQETQYF
TRBJ2-7 | - | TRBV28 | - | TGTGCCAGCAGTTTAAGCGGCCCTGGGCAGTACTTC | CASSLSGPGQYF
TRBJ2-7 | - | TRBV3-1/TRBV3-2 | - | TGTGCCAGCAGCCCCATGGGGGGCCGTTTCTACGAGCAGTACTTC | CASSPMGGRFYEQYF
TRBJ2-1 | few | TRBV29-1 | TRBD2 | TGCAGCGTTGAAGATCGTGCTAGCGGGAGCCAGGGTGAGCAGTTCTTC | CSVEDRASGSQGEQFF